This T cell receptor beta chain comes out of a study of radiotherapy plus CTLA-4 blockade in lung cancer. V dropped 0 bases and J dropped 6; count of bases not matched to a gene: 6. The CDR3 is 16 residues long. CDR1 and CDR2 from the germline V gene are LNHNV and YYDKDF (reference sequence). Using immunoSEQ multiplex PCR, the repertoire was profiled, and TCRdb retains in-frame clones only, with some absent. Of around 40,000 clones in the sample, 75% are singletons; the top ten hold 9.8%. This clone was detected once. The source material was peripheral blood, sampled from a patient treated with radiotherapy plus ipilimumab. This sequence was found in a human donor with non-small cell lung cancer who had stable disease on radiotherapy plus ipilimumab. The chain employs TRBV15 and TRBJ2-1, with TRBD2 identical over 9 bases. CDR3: CATSRDRRGGRNEQFF. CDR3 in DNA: TGTGCCACCAGCAGAGATCGGCGGGGGGGCCGCAATGAGCAGTTCTTC.